The clone carrying this T cell receptor (beta chain) appeared a few times. Its antigen is unidentified. The data stem from a study of cytomegalovirus exposure and HLA in healthy donors. Notes on the study in general: Later work associated approximately 17,000 TCR beta sequences with HLA alleles at 0.05 false discovery rate. Rare TCR sequences predominated, though certain public TCRs were found in many donors.

V trimming: 3 bases; J trimming: 1 base; junction bases outside the gene matches: 1. The length of the CDR3 is 16 residues. Germline CDR1 MNHEY, CDR2 SMNVEV (reference sequence). Vbeta (60) and Jbeta (13) primers were used in the PCR. Authors' analysis steps: The authors later counted 65 million to 90 million unique TCR beta chains, some 10 million of them shared. Measured with immunoSEQ multiplex PCR; TCRdb has only the in-frame clones, and not every one. The V and J calls and clone size are taken from that table; D and trimming were inferred from the DNA. This sample has some 120,000 clones, with 9% to 10% found just once.

The TCR originated in a man aged 30 to 45 in good health and CMV-seronegative. J is TRBJ2-2 and V is TRBV27, with TRBD1 matching 11 bases. Sequencing was performed on PBMCs. The CDR3 loop is CASSLGTGGNTGELFF. The CDR3 DNA reads TGTGCCAGCAGTTTGGGGACAGGGGGGAACACCGGGGAGCTGTTTTTT.